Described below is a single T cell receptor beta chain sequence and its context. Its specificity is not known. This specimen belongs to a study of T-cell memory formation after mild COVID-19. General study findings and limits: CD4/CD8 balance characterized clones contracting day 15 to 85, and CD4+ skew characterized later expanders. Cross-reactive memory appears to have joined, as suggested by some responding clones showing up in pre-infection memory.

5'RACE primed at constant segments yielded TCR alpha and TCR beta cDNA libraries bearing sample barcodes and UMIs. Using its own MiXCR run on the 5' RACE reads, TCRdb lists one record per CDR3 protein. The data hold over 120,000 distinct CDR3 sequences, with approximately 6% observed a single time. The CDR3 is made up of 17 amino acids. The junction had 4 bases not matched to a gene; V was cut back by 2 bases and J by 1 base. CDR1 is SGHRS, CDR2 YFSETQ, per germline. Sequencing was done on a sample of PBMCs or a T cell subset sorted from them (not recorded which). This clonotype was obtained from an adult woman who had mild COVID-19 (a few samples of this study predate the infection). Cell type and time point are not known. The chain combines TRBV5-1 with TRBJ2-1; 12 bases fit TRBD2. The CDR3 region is CASSLLAGGMSYNEQFF. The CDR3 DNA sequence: TGCGCCAGCAGCTTACTAGCGGGGGGCATGTCCTACAATGAGCAGTTCTTC.